This TCR beta chain comes out of a study of cytotoxic CD8 clonotypes in ibrutinib-treated CLL. Overall study: Across samples, productive templates numbered 250,000 to 300,000 and productive rearrangements reached 94,082 on average.

Whole-study results and caveats: On treatment, the uncommon public clonotypes contracted or remained stable.

Cryopreserved PBMCs provided approximately 1.9 micrograms of genomic DNA for the TCR beta libraries. Concerning this clone itself: Antigen specificity is unknown.

The assay was immunoSEQ multiplex PCR, and TCRdb's table has in-frame clones only and misses some. The top ten clones hold roughly 15% of a sample with around 250,000 clones, 70% of them seen once. Trimming took 5 bases from V and 5 from J, leaving 12 bases between them. From germline, CDR1 is KGHSH and CDR2 LQKENI. This CDR3 has 14 residues. The J gene is TRBJ2-2, the V gene TRBV18; no firm D call. The sequencing used PBMCs, collected after 24 months of ibrutinib treatment. The TCR comes from a human donor with chronic lymphocytic leukemia. CDR3 DNA sequence: TGTGCCAGCTCATCCAAGACGGATACCGGGGAGCTGTTTTTT. It encodes CASSSKTDTGELFF.